The sample holds one count of the clone carrying this T cell receptor (beta chain). The data were taken from a study of blood T cell repertoires in COVID-19. The CDR3 runs to 13 residues. Germline CDR1 reads SGDLS; CDR2 reads YYNGEE. Trimming stripped 4 bases from V and 11 bases from J, with 18 bases between. Only in-frame clones appear in the TCRdb table, and some are missing; sequencing was by immunoSEQ multiplex PCR. The sample consists of 70,000 or so clones, 70% to 85% of them appearing once. The genes are TRBV9 and TRBJ1-1; no clear D gene. This TCR was sampled from a woman between 65 and 79 years old with acute or convalescent COVID-19. The specimen sequenced was peripheral blood. CDR3: CASSPTINPGAFF. The CDR3 region has the DNA TGTGCCAGCAGCCCAACTATTAATCCGGGGGCTTTCTTT.